This TCR beta chain appears in the sequencing data of a study of blood T cell repertoires in COVID-19. This CDR3 is built from 14 residues. Trimming left V 5 bases short and J 2 bases short, with 13 bases between. Germline V CDR1 and CDR2: SGHRS, YFSETQ. Clones were sequenced by immunoSEQ multiplex PCR, and TCRdb holds only the in-frame ones, with some missing. The table records some 140,000 clones, around three quarters of them present only once. The receptor was derived from a man aged 80 or over with acute or convalescent COVID-19. The V and J genes are TRBV5-1 and TRBJ2-5; possibly TRBD1 for D (6 bases). Sequencing was done on a sample of peripheral blood. The CDR3 here is CASSYGRGQETQYF. The CDR3 region has the DNA TGCGCCAGCAGTTATGGTAGGGGGCAAGAGACCCAGTACTTC.